This entry describes one TCR beta chain. The second PCR ran roughly 7 to 11 cycles with a sample-barcoded 5' primer and J-beta primers. TCRdb re-analysed the 5' RACE reads in MiXCR, keeping a single row per CDR3 protein. This sample has 550,000 to 700,000 distinct CDR3 sequences, with roughly a quarter found just once. The V and J ends lost 1 base and 5 bases respectively, with 14 bases between them. Germline lookup yields CDR1 DFQATT and CDR2 SNEGSKA (reference sequence). The CDR3 consists of 15 residues. The sample providers were healthy Caucasian people from Russia, aged roughly 6 to 90. This record comes from a study of blood T cells in healthy people across ages.

This clonotype was obtained from a woman aged 65 to 85 in good health. The sequenced sample consisted of blood. The chain joins TRBV20-1 to TRBJ2-2; D ambiguous. This chain's CDR3 is CSARAVGKTTGELFF. The CDR3 bases are TGCAGTGCTAGAGCGGTTGGCAAGACAACCGGGGAGCTGTTTTTT.